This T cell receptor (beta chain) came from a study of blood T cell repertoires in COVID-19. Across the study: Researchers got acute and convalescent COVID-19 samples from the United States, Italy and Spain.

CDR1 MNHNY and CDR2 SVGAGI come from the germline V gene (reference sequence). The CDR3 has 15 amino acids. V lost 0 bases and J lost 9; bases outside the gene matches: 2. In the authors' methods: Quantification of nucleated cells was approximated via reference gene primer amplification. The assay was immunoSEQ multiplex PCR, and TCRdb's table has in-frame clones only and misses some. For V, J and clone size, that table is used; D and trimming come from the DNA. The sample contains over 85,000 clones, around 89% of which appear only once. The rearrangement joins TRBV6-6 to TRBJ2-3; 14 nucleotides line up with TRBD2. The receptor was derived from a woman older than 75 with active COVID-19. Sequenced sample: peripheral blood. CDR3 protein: CASSYSTSGGGTQYF. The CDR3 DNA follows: TGTGCCAGCAGTTACTCGACTAGCGGGGGGGGCACGCAGTATTTT.